One sample yielded the 31 T cell receptor beta chains listed below, sequenced in a study of cytomegalovirus exposure and HLA in healthy donors. The data were produced by immunoSEQ multiplex PCR, yet TCRdb's version contains in-frame clones alone and is incomplete. The data hold about 78,000 clones, with approximately 95% observed a single time. The sequencing sample was made of PBMCs. Every receptor here comes from a man aged 18 to 29 in good health and CMV-seropositive.

In this sample, this clone turned up once. The V call is TRBV6-5, the J call TRBJ1-2, with D hard to call. Germline CDR1 reads MNHEY; CDR2 reads SVGAGI. This CDR3 is built from 13 residues. The V gene lost 6 bases and the J gene lost 4 bases, with 12 bases spanning the gap. In DNA, the CDR3 is TGTGCCAGCAGGGACTCCCCAGGCTATGGCTACACCTTC. Translating gives CASRDSPGYGYTF.

The rearrangement joins TRBV6-5 to TRBJ2-7, with 8 bases identical to TRBD1. V was pared by 3 bases and J by 4 bases, with 8 bases of the junction left unmatched. The CDR3 covers 15 residues. Germline lookup yields CDR1 MNHEY and CDR2 SVGAGI. This chain's CDR3 is CASSYPGTGQYEQYF. CDR3 nucleotides: TGTGCCAGCAGTTATCCCGGGACAGGACAGTACGAGCAGTACTTC.

The chain recombines TRBV29-1 with TRBJ2-7, with D possibly matching TRBD1 (5 bases). Looked up from germline, CDR1 is SQVTM and CDR2 is ANQGSEA. CDR3 length equals 14 residues. Trimming removed 4 bases from V and 2 bases from J, with 15 bases in between. This CDR3 is CSVGLNVGPYEQYF. In DNA, the CDR3 is TGCAGCGTTGGATTGAATGTGGGGCCCTACGAGCAGTACTTC.

The chain employs TRBV19 and TRBJ2-7, with D tentatively TRBD1 (6 bases). Germline-derived CDR1 and CDR2 are LNHDA and SQIVND (reference sequence). V shed 3 bases and J shed 2 bases, with 11 bases lying between them. The length of the CDR3 is 14 residues. The CDR3 DNA reads TGTGCCAGTAGTATTGGGACACGCGCCTACGAGCAGTACTTC. It specifies CASSIGTRAYEQYF.

The J gene is TRBJ2-2, the V gene TRBV4-1; maybe TRBD1 (7 bases). The CDR3 length is 17 residues. With 4 bases removed from V and 3 bases from J, the gap between germline ends came to 18 bases. CDR1 is MGHRA and CDR2 is YSYEKL in the germline V gene. CDR3 coding DNA: TGCGCCAGCAGCCTCCTAGGGCAGGGGGGTCACACCGGGGAGCTGTTTTTT. This gives the protein CASSLLGQGGHTGELFF.

This chain links TRBV25-1 with TRBJ1-1; TRBD1 might be the D (6 bases). Germline assignment: CDR1 MGHDK and CDR2 SYGVNS. The length of the CDR3 is 15 residues. V gave up 4 bases and J gave up 1 base, with 13 bases separating them. In nucleotides, the CDR3 is TGTGCCAGCAGTGGGGCCCCGGACAGGAACACTGAAGCTTTCTTT. Protein: CASSGAPDRNTEAFF.

This clone was seen once. DNA of the CDR3: TGTGCCAGCAGCTACAAATTACACACAGATACGCAGTATTTT. Protein sequence: CASSYKLHTDTQYF. V usage is TRBV5-6 and J usage is TRBJ2-3; D not certain. V lost 3 bases to trimming and J lost 2 bases, with 10 bases between them. This CDR3 is 14 amino acids long. CDR1 SGHDT and CDR2 YYEEEE come from the germline V gene.

J is TRBJ2-1 and V is TRBV7-3, with TRBD1 matching 7 bases. The CDR3 runs 14 residues. The V and J ends lost 1 base and 9 bases, in that order; junction bases with no gene match: 6. In germline, CDR1 is SGHTA, CDR2 FQGTGA. CDR3 amino acids: CASSLSFGDSEQFF. CDR3 bases: TGTGCCAGCAGCTTAAGTTTCGGGGACAGTGAGCAGTTCTTC.

V and J are TRBV9 and TRBJ1-1; unclear D gene. The germline gives CDR1 SGDLS, CDR2 YYNGEE. CDR3 length: 14 amino acids. Trimming removed 7 bases from V and 3 bases from J, with 16 bases in between. CDR3 region: CASGSDGRDTEAFF. In DNA, the CDR3 is TGTGCCAGCGGGAGTGATGGGAGGGACACTGAAGCTTTCTTT.

V usage is TRBV2 and J usage is TRBJ1-2, with a tentative D call TRBD1 (6 bases). The ends were cut back, 4 bases at V and 2 bases at J, with 8 bases in the middle. CDR1 SNHLY and CDR2 FYNNEI come from the germline V gene. The CDR3 spans 13 residues. CDR3 amino acids: CASSADRNYGYTF. CDR3 DNA: TGTGCCAGCAGTGCGGACAGAAACTATGGCTACACCTTC. The variable domain in full, with the rest retrieved from reference TRBV2 and TRBJ1-2, is EPEVTQTPSHQVTQMGQEVILRCVPISNHLYFYWYRQILGQKVEFLVSFYNNEISEKSEIFDDQFSVERPDGSNFTLKIRSTKLEDSAMYFCASSADRNYGYTFGSGTRLTVV.

In its sample, this clone was seen once. This rearrangement joins TRBV4-1 to TRBJ1-1; 8 nucleotides match TRBD1. The CDR3 extends over 16 amino acids. V trimming: 7 bases; J trimming: 10 bases; junction bases outside the gene matches: 20. CDR1 and CDR2 (germline): MGHRA, YSYEKL. CDR3 sequence reads: CASTTHLLGTQGGAFF. CDR3 coding DNA: TGCGCCAGCACAACTCACCTACTCGGTACACAGGGGGGAGCTTTCTTT.

The CDR3 DNA reads as TGTGCCACCACAATGGGCGGGAGTGCAAATGAGCAGTTCTTC. Translation gives CATTMGGSANEQFF. The chain is built from TRBV6-6 and TRBJ2-1; 7 positions match TRBD2. CDR1 and CDR2 from the germline V gene are MNHNY and SVGAGI (reference sequence). V shed 10 bases, J shed 7 bases, and the junction held 13 bases outside the gene matches. The CDR3 runs to 14 residues.

The V gene is TRBV29-1, the J gene TRBJ1-4; the D gene is possibly TRBD1 (6 bases). The CDR3 contains 14 residues. From germline, CDR1 is SQVTM and CDR2 ANQGSEA. Trimming took off 6 bases at V and 12 bases at J, with 23 bases between the two ends. As DNA, the CDR3 is TGCAGCGTGTGCCGGGACACCGACCGCAGTGAACTGTTTTTT. Its protein product is CSVCRDTDRSELFF.

The chain combines TRBV7-2 with TRBJ2-3; 12 nucleotides align to TRBD2. V dropped 6 bases and J dropped 8; count of bases not matched to a gene: 9. CDR1 SGHTA and CDR2 FQGNSA come from the germline V gene. There are 15 residues in the CDR3. The CDR3, as DNA: TGTGCCAGCAGTCTAGCGGGAGGGCCCTATGGTACGCAGTATTTT. Translated: CASSLAGGPYGTQYF. The variable domain in full, with the rest retrieved from reference TRBV7-2 and TRBJ2-3, is GAGVSQSPSNKVTEKGKDVELRCDPISGHTALYWYRQSLGQGLEFLIYFQGNSAPDKSGLPSDRFSAERTGGSVSTLTIQRTQQEDSAVYLCASSLAGGPYGTQYFGPGTRLTVL.

The chain is built from TRBV11-1 and TRBJ2-5, with D perhaps TRBD1 (5 bases). V dropped 6 bases and J dropped 5 bases, with 13 bases sitting between them. The germline V gene has CDR1 SGHAT and CDR2 FQDESV (reference sequence). CDR3 length: 13 residues. CDR3 loop: CASSVGQTETQYF. CDR3 sequence (DNA): TGTGCCAGCAGTGTGGGGCAGACGGAGACCCAGTACTTC.

The genes are TRBV6-5 and TRBJ1-2, with 7 bases fitting TRBD1. The CDR3 is made up of 13 amino acids. V shed 0 bases and J 8 bases; nucleotides not matched to a gene: 3. Germline CDR1 MNHEY, CDR2 SVGAGI. CDR3: CASSYSGQYGYTF. Written as DNA, the CDR3 is TGTGCCAGCAGTTACTCGGGACAGTACGGCTACACCTTC.

The chain employs TRBV6-1 and TRBJ1-1; no firm D call. Trimming cost V 5 bases and J 6 bases, with 7 bases left between them. The V gene's germline CDR1 is MNHNS and CDR2 SASEGT. The CDR3 contains 11 residues. The CDR3 loop reads CASSLGPEAFF. CDR3 in DNA: TGTGCCAGCAGTCTGGGCCCTGAAGCTTTCTTT.

This chain uses TRBV10-2 with TRBJ1-5; D ambiguous. Trimming shortened V by 2 bases and J by 10 bases, and 12 bases separated the two germline ends. Germline V gene data show CDR1 as WSHSY and CDR2 as SAAADI. This CDR3 has 13 amino acids. This CDR3 is CASSEQSGLPQHF. CDR3 sequence (DNA): TGCGCCAGCAGTGAGCAGTCAGGTCTTCCCCAGCATTTT.

The V call is TRBV28, the J call TRBJ2-2; D might be TRBD1 (5 bases). V lost 2 bases and J lost 1, with 8 bases in between. The V gene's germline CDR1 is MDHEN and CDR2 SYDVKM. The CDR3 covers 15 residues. CDR3 residues: CASSLIGENTGELFF. The CDR3 coding sequence is TGTGCCAGCAGTTTAATAGGGGAGAACACCGGGGAGCTGTTTTTT.

V and J are TRBV5-1 and TRBJ2-2; D remains ambiguous. This CDR3 region has 14 residues. The V and J ends lost 5 bases and 1 base respectively, with 9 bases between them. Per germline, CDR1 SGHRS and CDR2 YFSETQ. The CDR3 spells CASSWAVNTGELFF. In nucleotides, the CDR3 is TGCGCCAGCAGTTGGGCAGTGAACACCGGGGAGCTGTTTTTT.

This clone was detected once. The chain employs TRBV27 and TRBJ1-6, with D perhaps matching TRBD1 (5 bases). The CDR3 length is 20 residues. The ends were cut back, 2 bases at V and 5 bases at J, with 25 bases in the middle. Germline V lookup: CDR1 MNHEY, CDR2 SMNVEV (reference sequence). CDR3 nucleotide sequence: TGTGCCAGCAGTTTAGGTTTTGGGGCTGGTTTCAGCGATAATAATTCACCCCTCCACTTT. The encoded protein is CASSLGFGAGFSDNNSPLHF.

The rearrangement links TRBV5-6 to TRBJ1-3, with 7 positions matching TRBD1. CDR1 is SGHDT, CDR2 YYEEEE, per germline. V lost 5 bases to trimming and J lost 0 bases; unmatched junction nucleotides: 5. This CDR3 region has 15 residues. The CDR3 sequence is CASRSGTASGNTIYF. The CDR3 bases are TGTGCCAGCAGGTCCGGGACAGCCTCTGGAAACACCATATATTTT.

The J gene is TRBJ2-7, the V gene TRBV9, with TRBD1 as a possible D gene (6 bases). CDR3 length: 13 residues. Trimming pared 3 bases from V and 9 bases from J, leaving 16 bases between. Per the germline V gene, CDR1 is SGDLS and CDR2 is YYNGEE. The CDR3 DNA is TGTGCCAGCAGCGGTGAGGCAGGGGCTCCGCAGTACTTC. This encodes CASSGEAGAPQYF.

The chain employs TRBV5-1 and TRBJ2-3, with 9 positions matching TRBD2. Germline V gene lookup returns CDR1 SGHRS and CDR2 YFSETQ. V lost 3 bases and J lost 7; bases outside the gene matches: 9. CDR3 length equals 15 residues. DNA of the CDR3: TGCGCCAGCAGCTCCGTGCGGGAGGGCCTCCATACGCAGTATTTT. This codes for CASSSVREGLHTQYF.

This clone has just one count. The V and J genes are TRBV21-1 and TRBJ1-1; whether TRBD1, the table's D call, matches the DNA was not checked. TRBV21-1 counts as a pseudogene. The CDR3 is made up of 16 amino acids. The CDR3 DNA sequence: TGTGCCAGCAGCAAGCCACAGGCCGACGGTTCTGGCGAAGCTTTCTTT. Protein product: CASSKPQADGSGEAFF.

The chain uses TRBV9 and TRBJ2-7; 7 nucleotides align to TRBD2. The J segment lost 7 bases and the V segment lost 0 bases, leaving 7 bases of the junction unmatched. Per germline, CDR1 SGDLS and CDR2 YYNGEE. The CDR3 loop spans 14 amino acids. CDR3 sequence: CASSVVGGEREQYF. DNA of the CDR3: TGTGCCAGCAGCGTAGTGGGGGGGGAGCGGGAGCAGTACTTC.

This chain links TRBV6-1 with TRBJ2-4, with D uncertain. Trimming pared 8 bases from V and 1 base from J, leaving 12 bases between. Germline values: CDR1 MNHNS, CDR2 SASEGT. The CDR3 consists of 14 residues. The CDR3 DNA follows: TGTGCCAGCCGTACCGGCAGGGCCAAAAACATTCAGTACTTC. It specifies CASRTGRAKNIQYF.

J is TRBJ1-5 and V is TRBV6-6; D unclear. V was clipped by 3 bases and J by 5 bases, with 11 bases between them. Germline CDR1 and CDR2: MNHNY and SVGAGI (reference sequence). The CDR3 is 14 residues long. The CDR3 loop is CASSYREPDQPQHF. CDR3 DNA sequence: TGTGCCAGCAGTTATAGAGAACCCGATCAGCCCCAGCATTTT.

The chain couples TRBV19 to TRBJ1-2; D may be TRBD1 (5 bases). Germline-derived CDR1 and CDR2 are LNHDA and SQIVND (reference sequence). V was clipped by 4 bases and J by 0 bases, with 12 bases between them. This CDR3 is 15 amino acids long. CDR3 sequence reads: CASSTPDRTNYGYTF. In nucleotides, the CDR3 is TGTGCCAGTAGTACCCCCGACAGAACTAACTATGGCTACACCTTC.

The chain couples TRBV6-1 to TRBJ2-3, with 9 bases that match TRBD2. Germline CDR1 MNHNS, CDR2 SASEGT. The CDR3 sequence is 15 residues long. Germline trimming cut 4 bases from V and 4 bases from J; bases unmatched to any gene: 6. CDR3 bases: TGTGCCAGCAGTGGCTCCAGCGGGGGGTCAGATACGCAGTATTTT. Translation: CASSGSSGGSDTQYF.

The V call is TRBV5-1, the J call TRBJ2-7; D possibly corresponds to TRBD1 (6 bases). Trimming left V 4 bases short and J 3 bases short, with 17 bases between. Germline V gives CDR1 SGHRS, CDR2 YFSETQ. This CDR3 is built from 15 residues. Here the CDR3 DNA reads TGCGCCAGCAGCCCGAGACAGGCGTCTGGCTACGAGCAGTACTTC. Protein product: CASSPRQASGYEQYF.